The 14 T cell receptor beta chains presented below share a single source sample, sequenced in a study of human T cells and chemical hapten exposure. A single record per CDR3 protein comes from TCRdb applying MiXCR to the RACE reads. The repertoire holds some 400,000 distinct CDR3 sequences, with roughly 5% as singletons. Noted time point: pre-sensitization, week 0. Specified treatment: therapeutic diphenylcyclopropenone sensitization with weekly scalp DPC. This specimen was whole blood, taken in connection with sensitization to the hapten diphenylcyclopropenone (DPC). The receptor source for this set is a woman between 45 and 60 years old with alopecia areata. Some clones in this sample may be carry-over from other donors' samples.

The CDR3 DNA follows: TGTGCCAGCAGCCAAACGGACAGGGGAGTCTCTGGAAACACCATATATTTT. Residues: CASSQTDRGVSGNTIYF. J is TRBJ1-3 and V is TRBV3-1; 9 nucleotides agree with TRBD1. CDR1 and CDR2 from the germline V gene are LGHDT and YNNKEL (reference sequence). Trimming removed 2 bases from V and 0 bases from J; junction bases left unmatched: 5. This CDR3 comprises 17 residues.

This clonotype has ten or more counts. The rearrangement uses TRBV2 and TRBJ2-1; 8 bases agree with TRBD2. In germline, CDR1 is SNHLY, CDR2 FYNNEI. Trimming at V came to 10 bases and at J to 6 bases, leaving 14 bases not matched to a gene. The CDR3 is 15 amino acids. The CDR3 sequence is CATMVSGNLPNEQFF. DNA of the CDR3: TGTGCCACCATGGTTAGCGGGAATTTACCCAATGAGCAGTTCTTC.

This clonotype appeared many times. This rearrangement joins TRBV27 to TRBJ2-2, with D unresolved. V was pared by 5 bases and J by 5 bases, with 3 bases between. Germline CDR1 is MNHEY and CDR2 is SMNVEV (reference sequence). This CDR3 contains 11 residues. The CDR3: CASSTTGELFF. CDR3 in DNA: TGTGCCAGCAGTACGACCGGGGAGCTGTTTTTT.

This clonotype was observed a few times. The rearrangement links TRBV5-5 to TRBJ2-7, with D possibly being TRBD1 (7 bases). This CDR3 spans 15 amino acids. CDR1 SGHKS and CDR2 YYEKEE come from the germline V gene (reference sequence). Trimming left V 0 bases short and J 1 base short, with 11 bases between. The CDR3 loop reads CASSLAAGQSYEQYF. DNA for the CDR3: TGTGCCAGCAGCTTGGCTGCGGGACAGTCCTACGAGCAGTACTTC.

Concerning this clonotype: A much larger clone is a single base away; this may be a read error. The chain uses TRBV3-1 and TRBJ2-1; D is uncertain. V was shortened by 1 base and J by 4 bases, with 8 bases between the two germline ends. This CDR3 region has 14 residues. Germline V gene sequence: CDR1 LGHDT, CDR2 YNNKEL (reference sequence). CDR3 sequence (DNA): TGTGCCAGCAGCCAAGTTCTGGGATACAATGAGCAGTTCTTC. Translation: CASSQVLGYNEQFF.

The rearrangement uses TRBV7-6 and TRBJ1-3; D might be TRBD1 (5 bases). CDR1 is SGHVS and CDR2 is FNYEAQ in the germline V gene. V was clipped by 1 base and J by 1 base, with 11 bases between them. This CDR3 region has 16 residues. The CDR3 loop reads CASSLGLGTSGNTIYF. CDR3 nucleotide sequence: TGTGCCAGCAGCTTAGGTCTGGGGACTTCTGGAAACACCATATATTTT.

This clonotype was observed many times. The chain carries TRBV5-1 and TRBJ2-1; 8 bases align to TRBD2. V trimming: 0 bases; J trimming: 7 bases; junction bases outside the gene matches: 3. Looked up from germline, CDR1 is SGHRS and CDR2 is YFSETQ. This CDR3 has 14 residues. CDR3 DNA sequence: TGCGCCAGCAGCTTGGGGACTAGCACAAATGAGCAGTTCTTC. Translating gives CASSLGTSTNEQFF.

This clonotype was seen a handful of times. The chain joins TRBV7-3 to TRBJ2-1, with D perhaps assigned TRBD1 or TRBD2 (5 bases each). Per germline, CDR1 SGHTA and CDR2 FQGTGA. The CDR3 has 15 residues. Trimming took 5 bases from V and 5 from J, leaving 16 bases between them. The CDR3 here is CASSGGPYLNNEQFF. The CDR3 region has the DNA TGTGCCAGCAGCGGGGGACCGTACCTGAACAATGAGCAGTTCTTC.

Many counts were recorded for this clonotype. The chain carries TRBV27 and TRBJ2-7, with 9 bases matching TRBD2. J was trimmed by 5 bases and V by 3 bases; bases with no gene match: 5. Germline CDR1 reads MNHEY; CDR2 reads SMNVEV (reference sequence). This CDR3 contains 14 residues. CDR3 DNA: TGTGCCAGCAGTTTGCGCGGGAGGGTACACGAGCAGTACTTC. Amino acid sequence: CASSLRGRVHEQYF.

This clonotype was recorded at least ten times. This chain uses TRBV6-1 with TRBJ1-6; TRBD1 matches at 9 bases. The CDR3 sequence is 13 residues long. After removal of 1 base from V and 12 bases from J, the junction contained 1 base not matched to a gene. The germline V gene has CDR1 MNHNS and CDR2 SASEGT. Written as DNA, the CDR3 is TGTGCCAGCAGTGAAGTGGACAGGGGACCCCTCCACTTT. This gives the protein CASSEVDRGPLHF.

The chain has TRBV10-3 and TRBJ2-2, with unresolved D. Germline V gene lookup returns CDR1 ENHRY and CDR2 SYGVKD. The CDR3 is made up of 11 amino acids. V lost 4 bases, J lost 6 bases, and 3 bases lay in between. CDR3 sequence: CAISAAGELFF. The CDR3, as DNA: TGTGCCATCAGTGCCGCCGGGGAGCTGTTTTTT.

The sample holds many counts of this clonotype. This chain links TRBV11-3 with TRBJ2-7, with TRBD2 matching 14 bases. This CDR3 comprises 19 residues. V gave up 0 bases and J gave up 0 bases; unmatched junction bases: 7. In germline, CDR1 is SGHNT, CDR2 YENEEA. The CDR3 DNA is TGTGCCAGCAGCTTAGAAGGACTAGCGGGAGGCATGAGCTCCTACGAGCAGTACTTC. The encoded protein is CASSLEGLAGGMSSYEQYF.

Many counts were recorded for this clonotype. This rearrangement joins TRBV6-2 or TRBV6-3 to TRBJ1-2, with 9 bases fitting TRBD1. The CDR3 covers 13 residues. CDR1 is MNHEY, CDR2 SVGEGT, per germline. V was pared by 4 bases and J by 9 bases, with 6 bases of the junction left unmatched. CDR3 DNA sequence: TGTGCCAGCAGTTTCGGGACAGGGACGAGCTACACCTTC. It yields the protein CASSFGTGTSYTF.

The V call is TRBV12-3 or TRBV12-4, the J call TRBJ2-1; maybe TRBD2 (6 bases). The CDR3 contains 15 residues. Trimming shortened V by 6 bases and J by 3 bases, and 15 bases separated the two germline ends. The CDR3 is CASRPPGLLYNEQFF. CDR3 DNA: TGTGCCAGCAGGCCCCCGGGACTGCTCTACAATGAGCAGTTCTTC.